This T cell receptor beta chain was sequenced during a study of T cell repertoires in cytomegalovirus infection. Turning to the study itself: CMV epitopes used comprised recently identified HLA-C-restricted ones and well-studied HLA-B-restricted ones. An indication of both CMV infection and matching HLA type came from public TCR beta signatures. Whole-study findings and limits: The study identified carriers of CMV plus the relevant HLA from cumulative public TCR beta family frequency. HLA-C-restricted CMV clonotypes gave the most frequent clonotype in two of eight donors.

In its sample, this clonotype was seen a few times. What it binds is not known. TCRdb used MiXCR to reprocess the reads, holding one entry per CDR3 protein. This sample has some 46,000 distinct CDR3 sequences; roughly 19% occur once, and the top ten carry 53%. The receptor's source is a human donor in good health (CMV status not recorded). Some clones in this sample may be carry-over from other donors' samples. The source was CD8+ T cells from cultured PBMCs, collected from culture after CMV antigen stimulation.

CDR3 sequence: CASTPGRDGILYTDTQYF. CDR3 coding DNA: TGTGCCAGCACTCCGGGAAGGGATGGTATCCTTTACACAGATACGCAGTATTTT. The chain couples TRBV12-3 or TRBV12-4 to TRBJ2-3; TRBD2 might be the D (5 bases). The V and J ends lost 7 bases and 2 bases respectively, with 25 bases between them. The CDR3 is 18 amino acids.